These 12 T cell receptor beta chains were all obtained from the same sample, sequenced in a study of T cells in localized non-small cell lung cancer. Sequencing used immunoSEQ multiplex PCR; TCRdb keeps in-frame clones, though not all of them. The sample gives 130,000 or so clones, more than 80% of which show up once; 1.5% to 2% is in the top ten. The sequencing here drew on peripheral blood, taken before any cancer treatment. The receptors come from a female donor older than 55 with stage I lung adenocarcinoma.

J is TRBJ2-3 and V is TRBV2; 9 bases align to TRBD2. The CDR3 is made up of 15 amino acids. J lost 1 base, V lost 8 bases, and 7 bases had no gene match. Germline V CDR1 and CDR2: SNHLY, FYNNEI. Here the CDR3 reads CASSRLAGGTDTQYF. CDR3 bases: TGTGCCAGCTCGCGCTTAGCGGGAGGCACAGATACGCAGTATTTT. The complete variable domain, with remaining parts taken from reference TRBV2 and TRBJ2-3, reads EPEVTQTPSHQVTQMGQEVILRCVPISNHLYFYWYRQILGQKVEFLVSFYNNEISEKSEIFDDQFSVERPDGSNFTLKIRSTKLEDSAMYFCASSRLAGGTDTQYFGPGTRLTVL.

About this clone: At one end, the junction sequence differs from germline, possibly due to a read error. V usage is TRBV29-1 and J usage is TRBJ1-2; 9 positions match TRBD1. Germline V gene sequence: CDR1 SQVTM, CDR2 ANQGSEA. The length of the CDR3 is 9 residues. CDR3: CSEGQGLSF. The CDR3 DNA reads TGCAGCGAAGGACAGGGGCTATCATTC.

This rearrangement joins TRBV11-3 to TRBJ2-1; the D is unclear. The CDR3 runs 16 residues. Deletions cut 1 base from V and 0 bases from J, with 10 bases between. CDR1 and CDR2 from the germline V gene are SGHNT and YENEEA. The CDR3 bases are TGTGCCAGCAGCTTAGTACCCAGTAGCTCCTACAATGAGCAGTTCTTC. It yields the protein CASSLVPSSSYNEQFF.

The CDR3 DNA reads TGTGCCAGCAGTTTAAAGGGTCAGTCCTACGAGCAGTACTTC. Its translation is CASSLKGQSYEQYF. The rearrangement joins TRBV28 to TRBJ2-7; D is undetermined. The CDR3 contains 14 residues. Per germline, CDR1 MDHEN and CDR2 SYDVKM. V lost 2 bases to trimming and J lost 1 base, with 9 bases between them.

V gene TRBV6-6 combines with J gene TRBJ2-1; 7 bases align to TRBD1. The V gene end was trimmed by 2 bases and the J gene end by 6 bases; junction bases not matched to a gene: 4. The CDR3 extends over 14 amino acids. Germline V gene lookup returns CDR1 MNHNY and CDR2 SVGAGI (reference sequence). This CDR3 reads CASSYQGVSNEQFF. CDR3 coding DNA: TGTGCCAGCAGTTACCAGGGGGTTTCCAATGAGCAGTTCTTC.

The gene calls are TRBV2 and TRBJ2-7; 9 bases match TRBD1. This CDR3 spans 13 amino acids. Germline values: CDR1 SNHLY, CDR2 FYNNEI. Trimming cost V 8 bases and J 1 base; bases outside gene matches: 3. The CDR3 DNA sequence: TGTGCCAGCCAAGGGACAGGGTCCTACGAGCAGTACTTC. Its protein is CASQGTGSYEQYF.

The chain carries TRBV5-1 and TRBJ1-1; tentative D call: TRBD1 (5 bases). The V gene lost 2 bases and the J gene lost 7 bases, with 15 bases spanning the gap. CDR3 length: 14 amino acids. Germline V CDR1 and CDR2: SGHRS, YFSETQ. CDR3 residues: CASSFRAPSGEAFF. CDR3 nucleotide sequence: TGCGCCAGCAGCTTCAGGGCCCCAAGCGGTGAAGCTTTCTTT.

V gene TRBV30 combines with J gene TRBJ1-1, with D possibly TRBD1 on 6 matching bases. The germline CDR1 and CDR2 sequences are GTSNPN and SVGIG (reference sequence). The CDR3 spans 10 residues. The germline V and J ends were trimmed by 5 bases and 9 bases, with 10 bases remaining between them. In DNA form, the CDR3 reads TGTGCCTGGCATACAGGGCAAGCTTTCTTT. Translating gives CAWHTGQAFF.

The chain recombines TRBV11-1 with TRBJ2-1; possibly TRBD2 for D (5 bases). Looked up from germline, CDR1 is SGHAT and CDR2 is FQDESV (reference sequence). Trimming removed 6 bases at V and 8 bases at J, with 17 bases between. The CDR3 loop spans 14 amino acids. CDR3 sequence reads: CASSSSFGIDEQFF. CDR3 nucleotide sequence: TGTGCCAGCAGTTCTAGCTTTGGTATTGATGAGCAGTTCTTC.

The chain is built from TRBV5-1 and TRBJ2-5; no reliable D call. This CDR3 contains 13 residues. V dropped 0 bases and J dropped 3 bases, with 6 bases sitting between them. Germline CDR1 and CDR2: SGHRS and YFSETQ. In DNA form, the CDR3 reads TGCGCCAGCAGCTTGGCTACAGAAGAGACCCAGTACTTC. Encoded protein: CASSLATEETQYF.

A few counts support this clone. The rearrangement links TRBV10-1 to TRBJ1-1; 7 bases map to TRBD1. The CDR3 loop spans 14 amino acids. Germline lookup yields CDR1 WNHNN and CDR2 SYGVQD (reference sequence). With V trimmed by 4 bases and J by 4 bases, 6 bases remained unmatched. The CDR3 region has the DNA TGCGCCAGCAGTGGACAGGGAGGGAGCACTGAAGCTTTCTTT. It is translated as CASSGQGGSTEAFF.

The chain links TRBV4-2 to TRBJ1-5; no definite D call. Trimming took off 1 base at V and 5 bases at J, with 9 bases between the two ends. Germline values: CDR1 LGHNA, CDR2 YNFKEQ. The CDR3 contains 14 residues. The CDR3 region is CASSQGLQDQPQHF. CDR3 nucleotide sequence: TGTGCCAGCAGCCAAGGATTGCAGGATCAGCCCCAGCATTTT.